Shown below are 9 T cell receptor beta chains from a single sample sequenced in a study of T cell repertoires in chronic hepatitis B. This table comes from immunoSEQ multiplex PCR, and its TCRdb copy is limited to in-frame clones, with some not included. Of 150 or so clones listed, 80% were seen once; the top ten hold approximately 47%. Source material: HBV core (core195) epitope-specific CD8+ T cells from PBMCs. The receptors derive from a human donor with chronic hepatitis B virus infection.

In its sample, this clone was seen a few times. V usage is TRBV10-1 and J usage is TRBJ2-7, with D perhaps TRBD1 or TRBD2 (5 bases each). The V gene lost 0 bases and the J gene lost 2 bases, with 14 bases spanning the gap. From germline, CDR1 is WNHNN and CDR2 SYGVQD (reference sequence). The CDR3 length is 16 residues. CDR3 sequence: CASSESLGVSAYEQYF. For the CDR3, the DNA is TGCGCCAGCAGTGAGTCTTTGGGGGTGTCGGCCTACGAGCAGTACTTC.

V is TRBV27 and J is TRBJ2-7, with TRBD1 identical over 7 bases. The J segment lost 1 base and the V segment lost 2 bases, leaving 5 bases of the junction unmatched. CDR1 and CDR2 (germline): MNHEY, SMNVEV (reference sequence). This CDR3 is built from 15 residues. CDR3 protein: CASSLQGDISYEQYF. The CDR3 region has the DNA TGTGCCAGCAGTTTACAGGGGGACATTTCCTACGAGCAGTACTTC.

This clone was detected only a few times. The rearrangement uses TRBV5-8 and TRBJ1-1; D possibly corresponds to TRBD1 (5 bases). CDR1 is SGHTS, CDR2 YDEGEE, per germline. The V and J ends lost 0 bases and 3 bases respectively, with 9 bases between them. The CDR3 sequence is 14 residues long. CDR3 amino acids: CASSLEGGDTEAFF. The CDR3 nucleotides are TGTGCCAGCAGCTTGGAGGGAGGGGACACTGAAGCTTTCTTT.

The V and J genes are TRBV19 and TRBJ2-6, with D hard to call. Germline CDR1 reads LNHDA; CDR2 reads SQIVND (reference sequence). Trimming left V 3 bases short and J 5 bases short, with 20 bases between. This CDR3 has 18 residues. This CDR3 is CASSIRAKSQSRANVLTF. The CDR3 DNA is TGTGCCAGTAGTATCCGTGCGAAATCACAAAGTCGGGCCAACGTCCTGACTTTC.

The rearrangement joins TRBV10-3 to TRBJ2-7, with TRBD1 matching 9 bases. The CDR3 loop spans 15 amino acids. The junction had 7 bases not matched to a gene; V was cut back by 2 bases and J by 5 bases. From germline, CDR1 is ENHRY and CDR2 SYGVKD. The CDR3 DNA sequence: TGTGCCATCAGTGAGCCGGGACAGGGAACCGACGAGCAGTACTTC. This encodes CAISEPGQGTDEQYF.

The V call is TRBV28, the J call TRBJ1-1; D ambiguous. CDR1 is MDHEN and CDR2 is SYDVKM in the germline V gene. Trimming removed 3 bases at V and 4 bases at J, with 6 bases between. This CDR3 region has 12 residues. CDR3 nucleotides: TGTGCCAGCAGTTTCGAGGGCACTGAAGCTTTCTTT. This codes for CASSFEGTEAFF.

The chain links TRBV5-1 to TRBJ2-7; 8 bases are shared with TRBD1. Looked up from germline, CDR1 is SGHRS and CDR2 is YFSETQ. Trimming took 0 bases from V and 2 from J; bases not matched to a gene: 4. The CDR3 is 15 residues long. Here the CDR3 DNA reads TGCGCCAGCAGCTTGGTGGACAGGGTCACCTACGAGCAGTACTTC. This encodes CASSLVDRVTYEQYF.

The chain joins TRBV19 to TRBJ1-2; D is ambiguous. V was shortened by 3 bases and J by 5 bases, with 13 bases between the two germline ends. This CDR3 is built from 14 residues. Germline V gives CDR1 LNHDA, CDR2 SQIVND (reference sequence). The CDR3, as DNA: TGTGCCAGTAGTATGCAGTCAGCTTTGTATGGCTACACCTTC. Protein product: CASSMQSALYGYTF. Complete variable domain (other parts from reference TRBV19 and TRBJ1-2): DGGITQSPKYLFRKEGQNVTLSCEQNLNHDAMYWYRQDPGQGLRLIYYSQIVNDFQKGDIAEGYSVSREKKESFPLTVTSAQKNPTAFYLCASSMQSALYGYTFGSGTRLTVV.

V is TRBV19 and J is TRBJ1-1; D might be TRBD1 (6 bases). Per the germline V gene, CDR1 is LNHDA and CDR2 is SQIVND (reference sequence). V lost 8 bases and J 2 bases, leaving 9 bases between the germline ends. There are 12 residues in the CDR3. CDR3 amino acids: CASEGVNTEAFF. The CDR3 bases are TGTGCCAGTGAGGGGGTAAACACTGAAGCTTTCTTT.